The 21 T cell receptor beta chains listed next were all sequenced from one sample in a study of cytomegalovirus exposure and HLA in healthy donors. Produced via immunoSEQ multiplex PCR; TCRdb's table is partial and in-frame only. The table has around 250,000 clones, nearly 90% seen once; the top ten hold 0.35% to 0.4%. The sequenced sample consisted of PBMCs. These receptors were taken from a woman aged 18-30 years in good health and CMV-seronegative.

J is TRBJ2-3 and V is TRBV11-2; perhaps TRBD1 as D (5 bases). CDR1 SGHAT and CDR2 FQNNGV come from the germline V gene. This CDR3 contains 16 residues. Trimming cost V 7 bases and J 3 bases, with 20 bases left between them. CDR3 bases: TGTGCCAGCATCCCACCCGGTGGGGCTATTACAGATACGCAGTATTTT. Translation gives CASIPPGGAITDTQYF.

The CDR3, as DNA: TGTGCCAGCAGTACGGACAGGGGCGCCTACAATGAGCAGTTCTTC. This translates into CASSTDRGAYNEQFF. The V call is TRBV2, the J call TRBJ2-1; 9 bases line up with TRBD1. This CDR3 spans 15 amino acids. Germline assignment: CDR1 SNHLY and CDR2 FYNNEI. V lost 5 bases to trimming and J lost 2 bases; unmatched junction nucleotides: 4.

V gene TRBV10-1 combines with J gene TRBJ2-2; TRBD1 is a possible D gene (6 bases). Germline lookup yields CDR1 WNHNN and CDR2 SYGVQD (reference sequence). CDR3 length: 16 residues. V was shortened by 3 bases and J by 5 bases, with 16 bases between the two germline ends. CDR3 nucleotides: TGCGCCAGCAGTGAACCGGGACAATCAGGAACCGGGGAGCTGTTTTTT. Translating it yields CASSEPGQSGTGELFF.

J is TRBJ1-3 and V is TRBV28; 7 nucleotides line up with TRBD1. From germline, CDR1 is MDHEN and CDR2 SYDVKM. With V trimmed by 6 bases and J by 0 bases, 2 bases remained unmatched. The CDR3 contains 14 residues. CDR3 coding DNA: TGTGCCAGCAGCAGACAGGGCTCTGGAAACACCATATATTTT. Its translation is CASSRQGSGNTIYF.

The chain links TRBV11-2 to TRBJ2-7; 8 bases line up with TRBD2. Germline values: CDR1 SGHAT, CDR2 FQNNGV. Trimming removed 7 bases from V and 4 bases from J; junction bases left unmatched: 9. The CDR3 extends over 14 amino acids. The CDR3, as DNA: TGTGCCAGCACTGCGCGGGGGGACCCTTACGAGCAGTACTTC. Its translation is CASTARGDPYEQYF.

The V and J genes are TRBV19 and TRBJ1-5, with unresolved D. Germline assignment: CDR1 LNHDA and CDR2 SQIVND (reference sequence). The CDR3 totals 16 residues. The germline V and J ends were trimmed by 3 bases and 3 bases, with 15 bases remaining between them. The CDR3 sequence: CASSIGVSSVNQPQHF. CDR3 DNA: TGTGCCAGTAGTATCGGAGTAAGTTCTGTCAATCAGCCCCAGCATTTT.

This clone was seen once. The V gene is TRBV27, the J gene TRBJ2-2, with 10 positions matching TRBD2. Germline V CDR1 and CDR2: MNHEY, SMNVEV (reference sequence). Losses at the gene ends were 3 bases for V and 2 bases for J; bases not matched to a gene: 9. The length of the CDR3 is 18 residues. The CDR3 protein is CASSFLWLAGVNTGELFF. CDR3 DNA: TGTGCCAGCAGTTTCTTATGGCTAGCGGGGGTCAACACCGGGGAGCTGTTTTTT.

This chain links TRBV2 with TRBJ1-5; TRBD1 might be the D (6 bases). V lost 0 bases, J lost 0 bases, and 18 bases lay in between. The CDR3 consists of 19 residues. Germline assignment: CDR1 SNHLY and CDR2 FYNNEI. Here the CDR3 DNA reads TGTGCCAGCAGTGAAGCTCCTGAGGACAGATCCTATAGCAATCAGCCCCAGCATTTT. This translates into CASSEAPEDRSYSNQPQHF.

The chain couples TRBV7-2 to TRBJ1-2, with TRBD1 matching over 11 bases. CDR3 length equals 14 residues. Germline loops: CDR1 SGHTA, CDR2 FQGNSA. The junction had 4 bases not matched to a gene; V was cut back by 6 bases and J by 4 bases. The CDR3 protein is CASSSGTGGYGYTF. CDR3 nucleotide sequence: TGTGCCAGCAGTTCCGGGACAGGGGGCTATGGCTACACCTTC.

This chain uses TRBV28 with TRBJ1-3, with a tentative D call TRBD1 (5 bases). The germline V and J ends were trimmed by 5 bases and 5 bases, with 16 bases remaining between them. The CDR3 consists of 15 residues. Looked up from germline, CDR1 is MDHEN and CDR2 is SYDVKM. The CDR3 coding sequence is TGTGCCAGCAGTCCCGGGACTTTGGAGAGAAACACCATATATTTT. Its translation: CASSPGTLERNTIYF.

The chain recombines TRBV10-3 with TRBJ2-3; 8 nucleotides align to TRBD2. This CDR3 spans 15 amino acids. After removal of 11 bases from V and 4 bases from J, the junction contained 14 bases not matched to a gene. Germline V gene sequence: CDR1 ENHRY, CDR2 SYGVKD. The CDR3 region has the DNA TGTGCCCCGGGGGGGGCCTCAATGGTACCAGATACGCAGTATTTT. Translated: CAPGGASMVPDTQYF.

The chain links TRBV7-6 to TRBJ2-2; a possible D gene is TRBD1 (5 bases). V shed 4 bases and J shed 5 bases, with 17 bases lying between them. In germline, CDR1 is SGHVS, CDR2 FNYEAQ. The CDR3 has 16 residues. The CDR3 DNA reads as TGTGCCAGCAGCTCCTACCAGGGCTTATATACCGGGGAGCTGTTTTTT. Protein product: CASSSYQGLYTGELFF.

The chain recombines TRBV2 with TRBJ2-1; D is perhaps TRBD1 (5 bases). Trimming took off 1 base at V and 4 bases at J, with 8 bases between the two ends. This CDR3 is 14 amino acids long. CDR1 is SNHLY, CDR2 FYNNEI, per germline. CDR3 in DNA: TGTGCCAGCAGTGAAGTAAGGGGATACAATGAGCAGTTCTTC. This translates into CASSEVRGYNEQFF.

To note about this clone: The identical CDR3 is also encoded by other nucleotide sequences in the sample. The chain carries TRBV2 and TRBJ2-1, with TRBD2 identical over 10 bases. The junction had 8 bases not matched to a gene; V was cut back by 6 bases and J by 6 bases. CDR1 and CDR2 from the germline V gene are SNHLY and FYNNEI. The CDR3 is 15 amino acids. CDR3 DNA: TGTGCCAGCAGCCCCAGCGGGGGGGCATCCAATGAGCAGTTCTTC. This gives the protein CASSPSGGASNEQFF.

The CDR3 DNA sequence: TGCGCCAGCAGCTCGAAGACGACGACAGGTTCCTACGAGCAGTACTTC. Translating it yields CASSSKTTTGSYEQYF. The J gene is TRBJ2-7, the V gene TRBV5-1, with D perhaps TRBD1 (6 bases). CDR3 size: 16 residues. Trimming left V 3 bases short and J 1 base short, with 17 bases between. Germline V gene lookup returns CDR1 SGHRS and CDR2 YFSETQ.

V and J are TRBV5-5 and TRBJ2-7; 9 nucleotides line up with TRBD1. The CDR3 covers 14 residues. Germline CDR1 and CDR2: SGHKS and YYEKEE (reference sequence). The V segment lost 2 bases and the J segment 2 bases; nucleotides outside the gene matches: 2. In DNA, the CDR3 is TGTGCCAGCAGCTTTGGGACAGGGACCTACGAGCAGTACGTC. Translation gives CASSFGTGTYEQYV.

The V gene is TRBV5-6, the J gene TRBJ1-5; D may be TRBD1 (6 bases). V dropped 2 bases and J dropped 3 bases, with 15 bases sitting between them. Germline V gives CDR1 SGHDT, CDR2 YYEEEE. The CDR3 contains 16 residues. In DNA form, the CDR3 reads TGTGCCAGCAGCTTTCCGGAGACAGGACACAATCAGCCCCAGCATTTT. Translation gives CASSFPETGHNQPQHF.

The chain recombines TRBV6-5 with TRBJ2-5; D gene uncertain. This CDR3 is 12 amino acids long. Trimming stripped 5 bases from V and 1 base from J, with 5 bases between. CDR1 is MNHEY and CDR2 is SVGAGI in the germline V gene. The CDR3: CASSNTQETQYF. CDR3 nucleotide sequence: TGTGCCAGCAGTAACACCCAAGAGACCCAGTACTTC.

The chain joins TRBV29-1 to TRBJ2-3, with D possibly matching TRBD1 (6 bases). The CDR3 contains 13 residues. Germline V CDR1 and CDR2: SQVTM, ANQGSEA. The V end was cut by 7 bases, the J end by 4 bases, with 15 bases between. The CDR3 reads CSGFTGKPDTQYF. DNA for the CDR3: TGCAGCGGCTTCACAGGGAAGCCAGATACGCAGTATTTT.

On this clone: Other DNA sequences in this sample translate to the same CDR3. This rearrangement joins TRBV6-5 to TRBJ2-1, with 9 bases lining up with TRBD2. Germline V gene sequence: CDR1 MNHEY, CDR2 SVGAGI. The V segment lost 5 bases and the J segment 2 bases; nucleotides outside the gene matches: 4. The CDR3 has 15 amino acids. The CDR3 DNA reads as TGTGCCAGCAGTCGCAGCGGGGGGCCCTACAATGAGCAGTTCTTC. Amino acid sequence: CASSRSGGPYNEQFF.

This rearrangement joins TRBV19 to TRBJ1-3, with D maybe TRBD1 (6 bases). Germline CDR1 is LNHDA and CDR2 is SQIVND (reference sequence). Trimming removed 3 bases from V and 4 bases from J, with 10 bases in between. CDR3 length: 14 residues. The CDR3 is CASSMGAAGNTIYF. CDR3 nucleotides: TGTGCCAGTAGTATGGGGGCTGCGGGAAACACCATATATTTT.